Listed here is a single T cell receptor beta chain. The entry originates in a study of blood T cell repertoires in COVID-19. Study-wide background: Both acute and convalescent COVID-19 samples were obtained from the United States, Italy and Spain.

The CDR3 has 14 residues. Germline CDR1 LNHDA, CDR2 SQIVND (reference sequence). Trimming took 5 bases from V and 6 from J; bases not matched to a gene: 5. Authors' methods: Counts of nucleated cells, estimated from reference gene primer amplification, were obtained. Data came from immunoSEQ multiplex PCR; TCRdb stores just in-frame clones and leaves some out. The V and J calls and the clone size are those of that table, but D and trimming were determined from the DNA. The sample has 88,000 or so clones; roughly 89% are singletons. This rearrangement joins TRBV19 to TRBJ2-1, with TRBD1 identical over 9 bases. The sequence was collected from a man in his forties or fifties with acute or convalescent COVID-19. The sample taken for sequencing was peripheral blood. For the CDR3, the DNA is TGTGCCAGTAGTCTGGGACAGGGATCCAATGAGCAGTTCTTC. Translated, it gives CASSLGQGSNEQFF.